This T cell receptor beta chain was profiled in a study of read filtering for tumor transcriptome and immune sequencing. Study in general: IR-seq gave about 3.5 to 10.27 million TCR reads per sample; RNA-seq gave about 80 to 1273.

Ten or more counts support this clonotype. Bone marrow was sampled from every patient at the time of active disease. Unmatched junction bases numbered 7, after V lost 7 bases and J lost 7 bases. Per germline, CDR1 SNHLY and CDR2 FYNNEI. The CDR3 is made up of 14 amino acids. The library was built from 400 ng RNA with molecular barcoded adaptors for alpha/delta and beta/gamma chains. One entry per CDR3 protein results from TCRdb running MiXCR on the reads. The sample includes about 90,000 distinct CDR3 sequences, roughly 12% of them seen just once. V and J are TRBV2 and TRBJ1-6, with 7 bases matching TRBD1. The sequence derives from a donor at least 40 years old with multiple myeloma. The sequencing input was a population of CD138-negative cells sorted from bone marrow. In DNA, the CDR3 is TGTGCCAGCAACCGGGACAGATCGAATTCACCCCTCCACTTT. Protein product: CASNRDRSNSPLHF. Looking up the rest from reference TRBV2 and TRBJ1-6 gives the full variable domain: EPEVTQTPSHQVTQMGQEVILRCVPISNHLYFYWYRQILGQKVEFLVSFYNNEISEKSEIFDDQFSVERPDGSNFTLKIRSTKLEDSAMYFCASNRDRSNSPLHFGNGTRLTVT.